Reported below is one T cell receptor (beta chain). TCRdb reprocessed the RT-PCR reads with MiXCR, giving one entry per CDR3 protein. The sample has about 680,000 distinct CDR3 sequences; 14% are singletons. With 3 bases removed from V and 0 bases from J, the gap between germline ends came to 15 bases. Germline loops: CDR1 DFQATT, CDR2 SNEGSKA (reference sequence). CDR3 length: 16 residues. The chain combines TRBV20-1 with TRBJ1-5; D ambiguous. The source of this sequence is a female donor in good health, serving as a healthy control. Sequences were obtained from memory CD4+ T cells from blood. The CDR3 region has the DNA TGCAGTGCTAGCGGCGAGACTGATAATAGCAATCAGCCCCAGCATTTT. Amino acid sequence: CSASGETDNSNQPQHF.